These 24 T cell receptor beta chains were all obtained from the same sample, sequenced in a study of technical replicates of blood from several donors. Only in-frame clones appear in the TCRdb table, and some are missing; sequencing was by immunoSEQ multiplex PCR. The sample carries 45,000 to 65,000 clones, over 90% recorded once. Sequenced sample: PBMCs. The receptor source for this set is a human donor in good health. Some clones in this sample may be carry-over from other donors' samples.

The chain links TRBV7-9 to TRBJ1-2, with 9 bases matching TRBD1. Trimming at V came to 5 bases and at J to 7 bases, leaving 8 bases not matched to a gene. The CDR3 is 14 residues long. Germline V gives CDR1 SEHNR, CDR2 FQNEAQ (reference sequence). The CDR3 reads CASSAGDRVFGYTF. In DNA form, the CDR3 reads TGTGCCAGCAGCGCAGGGGACAGGGTTTTTGGCTACACCTTC. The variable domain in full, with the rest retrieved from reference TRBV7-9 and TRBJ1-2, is DTGVSQNPRHKITKRGQNVTFRCDPISEHNRLYWYRQTLGQGPEFLTYFQNEAQLEKSRLLSDRFSAERPKGSFSTLEIQRTEQGDSAMYLCASSAGDRVFGYTFGSGTRLTVV.

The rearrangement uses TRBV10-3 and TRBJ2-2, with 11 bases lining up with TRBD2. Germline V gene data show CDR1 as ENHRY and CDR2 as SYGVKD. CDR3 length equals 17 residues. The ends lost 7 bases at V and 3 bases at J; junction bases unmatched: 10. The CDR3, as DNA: TGTGCCATCAACCTTAGCGGGGGGGCCTTGGACACCGGGGAGCTGTTTTTT. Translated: CAINLSGGALDTGELFF.

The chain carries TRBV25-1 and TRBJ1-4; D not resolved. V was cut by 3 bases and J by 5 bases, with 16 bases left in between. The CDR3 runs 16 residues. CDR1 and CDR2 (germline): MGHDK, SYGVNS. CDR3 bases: TGTGCCAGCAGTGACCTCCCGCGCGGGGAAAATGAAAAACTGTTTTTT. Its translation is CASSDLPRGENEKLFF.

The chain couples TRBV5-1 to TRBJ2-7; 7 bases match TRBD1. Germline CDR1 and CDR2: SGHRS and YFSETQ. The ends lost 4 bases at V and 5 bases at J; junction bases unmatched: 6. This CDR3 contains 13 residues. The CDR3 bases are TGCGCCAGCAGCGGACAGGTATGGGACGAGCAGTACTTC. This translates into CASSGQVWDEQYF.

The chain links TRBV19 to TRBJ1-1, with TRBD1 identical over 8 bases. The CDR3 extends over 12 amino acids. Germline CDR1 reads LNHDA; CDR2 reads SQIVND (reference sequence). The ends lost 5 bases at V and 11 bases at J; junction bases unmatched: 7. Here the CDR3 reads CASSYVTGVAFF. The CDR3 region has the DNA TGTGCCAGTAGTTACGTGACAGGGGTGGCTTTCTTT.

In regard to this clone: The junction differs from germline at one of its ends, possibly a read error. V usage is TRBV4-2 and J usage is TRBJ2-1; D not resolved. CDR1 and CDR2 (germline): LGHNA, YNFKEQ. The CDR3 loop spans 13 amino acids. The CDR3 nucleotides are TGTGCCAGCAGGCAAGCTTCCCACAATGAGCAGTTCTTC. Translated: CASRQASHNEQFF.

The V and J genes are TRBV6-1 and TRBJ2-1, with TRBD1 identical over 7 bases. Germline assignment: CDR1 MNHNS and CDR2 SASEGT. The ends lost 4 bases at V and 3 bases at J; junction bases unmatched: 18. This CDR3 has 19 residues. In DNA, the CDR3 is TGTGCCAGCAGTGGTAGACAGGGTAACTTAATTCTTGGCTACAATGAGCAGTTCTTC. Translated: CASSGRQGNLILGYNEQFF.

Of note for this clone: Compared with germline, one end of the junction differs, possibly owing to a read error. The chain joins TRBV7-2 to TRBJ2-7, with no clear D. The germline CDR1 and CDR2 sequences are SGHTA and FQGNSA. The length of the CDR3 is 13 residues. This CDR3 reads CASSPDFTYELYF. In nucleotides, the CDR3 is TGTGCCAGCAGCCCCGACTTCACCTACGAGCTGTACTTC.

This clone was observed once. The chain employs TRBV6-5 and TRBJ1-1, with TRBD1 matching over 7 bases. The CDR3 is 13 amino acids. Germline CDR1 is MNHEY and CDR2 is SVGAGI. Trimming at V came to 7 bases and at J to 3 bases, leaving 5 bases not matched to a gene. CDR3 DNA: TGTGCCAGCACCCCGACAGGGCACACTGAAGCTTTCTTT. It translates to CASTPTGHTEAFF.

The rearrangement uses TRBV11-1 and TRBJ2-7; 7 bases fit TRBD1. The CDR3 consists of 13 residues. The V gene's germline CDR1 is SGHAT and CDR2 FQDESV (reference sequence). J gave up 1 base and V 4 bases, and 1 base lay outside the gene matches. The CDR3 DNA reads TGTGCCAGCAGCTCCAGGGGGTCCTACGAGCAGTACTTC. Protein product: CASSSRGSYEQYF.

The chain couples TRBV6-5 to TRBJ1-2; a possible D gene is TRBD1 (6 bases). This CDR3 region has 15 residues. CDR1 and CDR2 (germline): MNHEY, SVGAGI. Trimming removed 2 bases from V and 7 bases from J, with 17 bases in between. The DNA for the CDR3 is TGTGCCAGCAGTTACACTGGGGGCCAAACCGGTGGCTACACCTTC. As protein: CASSYTGGQTGGYTF.

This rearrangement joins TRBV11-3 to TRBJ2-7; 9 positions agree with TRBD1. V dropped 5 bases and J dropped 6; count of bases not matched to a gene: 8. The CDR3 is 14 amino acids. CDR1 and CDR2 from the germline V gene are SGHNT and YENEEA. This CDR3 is CASSLRDRVGEQYF. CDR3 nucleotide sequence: TGTGCCAGCAGCCTCCGGGACAGGGTTGGCGAGCAGTACTTC. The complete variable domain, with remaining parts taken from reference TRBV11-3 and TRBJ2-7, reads EAGVVQSPRYKIIEKKQPVAFWCNPISGHNTLYWYLQNLGQGPELLIRYENEEAVDDSQLPKDRFSAERLKGVDSTLKIQPAELGDSAVYLCASSLRDRVGEQYFGPGTRLTVT.

The CDR3 nucleotides are TGTGCCATCACCCAGGACAGCTCCTACGAGCAGTACTTC. It codes for CAITQDSSYEQYF. This chain uses TRBV10-3 with TRBJ2-7; TRBD1 is a possible D gene (6 bases). The CDR3 length is 13 residues. Trimming pared 7 bases from V and 0 bases from J, leaving 10 bases between. CDR1 is ENHRY, CDR2 SYGVKD, per germline.

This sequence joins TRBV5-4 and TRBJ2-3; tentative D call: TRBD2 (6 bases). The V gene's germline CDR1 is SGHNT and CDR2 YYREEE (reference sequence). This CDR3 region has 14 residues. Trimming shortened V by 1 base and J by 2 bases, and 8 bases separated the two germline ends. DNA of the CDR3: TGTGCCAGCAGCTTGCAGGGACTCACAGATACGCAGTATTTT. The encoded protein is CASSLQGLTDTQYF.

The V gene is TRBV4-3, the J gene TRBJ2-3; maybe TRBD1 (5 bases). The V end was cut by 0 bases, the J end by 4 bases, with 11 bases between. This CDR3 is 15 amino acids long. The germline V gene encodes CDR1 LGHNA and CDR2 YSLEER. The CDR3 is CASSQDWGRPDTQYF. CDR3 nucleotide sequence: TGCGCCAGCAGCCAAGACTGGGGCCGCCCAGATACGCAGTATTTT.

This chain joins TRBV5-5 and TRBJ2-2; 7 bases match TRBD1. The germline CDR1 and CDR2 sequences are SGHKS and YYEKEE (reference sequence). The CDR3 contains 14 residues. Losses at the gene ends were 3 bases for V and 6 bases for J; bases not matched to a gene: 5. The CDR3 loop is CASSYLTGPGELFF. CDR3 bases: TGTGCCAGCAGCTATCTGACAGGGCCCGGGGAGCTGTTTTTT. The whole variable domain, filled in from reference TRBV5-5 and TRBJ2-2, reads DAGVTQSPTHLIKTRGQQVTLRCSPISGHKSVSWYQQVLGQGPQFIFQYYEKEERGRGNFPDRFSARQFPNYSSELNVNALLLGDSALYLCASSYLTGPGELFFGEGSRLTVL.

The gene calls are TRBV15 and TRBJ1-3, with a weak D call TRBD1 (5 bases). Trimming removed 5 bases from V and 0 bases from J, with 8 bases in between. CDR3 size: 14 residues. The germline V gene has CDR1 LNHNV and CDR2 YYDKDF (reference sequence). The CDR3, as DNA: TGTGCCACCAGCCGGAGGGGCTCTGGAAACACCATATATTTT. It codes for CATSRRGSGNTIYF. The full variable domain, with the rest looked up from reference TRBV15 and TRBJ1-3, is DAMVIQNPRYQVTQFGKPVTLSCSQTLNHNVMYWYQQKSSQAPKLLFHYYDKDFNNEADTPDNFQSRRPNTSFCFLDIRSPGLGDTAMYLCATSRRGSGNTIYFGEGSWLTVV.

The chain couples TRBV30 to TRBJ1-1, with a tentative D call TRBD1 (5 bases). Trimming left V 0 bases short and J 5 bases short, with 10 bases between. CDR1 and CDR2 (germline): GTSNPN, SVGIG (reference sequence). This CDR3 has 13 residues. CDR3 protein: CAWSVTAGTEAFF. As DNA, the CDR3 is TGTGCCTGGAGTGTAACAGCAGGGACTGAAGCTTTCTTT. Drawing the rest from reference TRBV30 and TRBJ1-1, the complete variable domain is SQTIHQWPATLVQPVGSPLSLECTVEGTSNPNLYWYRQAAGRGLQLLFYSVGIGQISSEVPQNLSASRPQDRQFILSSKKLLLSDSGFYLCAWSVTAGTEAFFGQGTRLTVV.

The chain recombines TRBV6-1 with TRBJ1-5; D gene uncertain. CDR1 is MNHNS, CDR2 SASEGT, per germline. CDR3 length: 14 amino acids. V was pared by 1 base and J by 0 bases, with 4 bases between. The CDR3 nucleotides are TGTGCCAGCAGTGAAGGCTATAGCAATCAGCCCCAGCATTTT. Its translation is CASSEGYSNQPQHF.

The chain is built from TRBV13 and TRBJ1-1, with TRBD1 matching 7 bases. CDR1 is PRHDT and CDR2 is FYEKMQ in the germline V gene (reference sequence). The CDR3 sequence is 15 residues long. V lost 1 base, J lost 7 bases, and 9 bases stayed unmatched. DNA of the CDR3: TGTGCCAGCAGCTTAGAAGGTGAGGGGGCTGGTGAAGCTTTCTTT. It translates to CASSLEGEGAGEAFF.

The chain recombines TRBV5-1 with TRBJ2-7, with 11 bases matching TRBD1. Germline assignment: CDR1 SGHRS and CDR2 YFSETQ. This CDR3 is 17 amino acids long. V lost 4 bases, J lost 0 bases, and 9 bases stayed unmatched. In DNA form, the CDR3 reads TGCGCCAGCAGCCCATCCCGGACAGGGGGCCCCTCCTACGAGCAGTACTTC. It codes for CASSPSRTGGPSYEQYF.

DNA for the CDR3: TGCAGCGCAACAGGGAGCGGTGAGCAGTTCTTC. Protein: CSATGSGEQFF. The rearrangement uses TRBV29-1 and TRBJ2-1; tentative D call: TRBD1 (6 bases). Between the trimmed V and J ends, which lost 7 bases and 9 bases, there was a span of 13 bases. CDR3 size: 11 residues. CDR1 and CDR2 from the germline V gene are SQVTM and ANQGSEA.

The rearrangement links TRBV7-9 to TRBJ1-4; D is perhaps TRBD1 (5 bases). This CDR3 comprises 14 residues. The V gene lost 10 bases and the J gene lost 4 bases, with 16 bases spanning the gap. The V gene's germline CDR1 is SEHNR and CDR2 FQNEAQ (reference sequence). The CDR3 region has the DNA TGTGCCACGATAAGGGGACTGAGTAATGAAAAACTGTTTTTT. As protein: CATIRGLSNEKLFF.

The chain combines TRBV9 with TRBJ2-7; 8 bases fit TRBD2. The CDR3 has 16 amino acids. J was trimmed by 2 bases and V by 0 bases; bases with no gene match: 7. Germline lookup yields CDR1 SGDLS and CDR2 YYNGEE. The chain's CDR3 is CASSVGSSGAAYEQYF. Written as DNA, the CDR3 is TGTGCCAGCAGCGTAGGGAGTAGCGGGGCTGCCTACGAGCAGTACTTC.